This T cell receptor beta chain derives from a study of neurological immune-mediated disorders. A single record per CDR3 protein comes from TCRdb applying MiXCR to the 5' RACE reads. In the table there are about 46,000 distinct CDR3 sequences, around 1.9% of which are singletons. This clonotype was seen repeatedly, ten times or more. CDR3 length: 15 residues. Germline CDR1 reads DFQATT; CDR2 reads SNEGSKA (reference sequence). V was pared by 5 bases and J by 2 bases, with 17 bases between. This sequence originates from a woman aged 40 to 55 with multiple sclerosis. What was sequenced was PBMCs. The chain combines TRBV20-1 with TRBJ2-3; tentative D call: TRBD1 (6 bases). CDR3 region: CSAVEVGAVTDTQYF. The CDR3 region has the DNA TGCAGTGCTGTGGAGGTGGGGGCCGTCACAGATACGCAGTATTTT.